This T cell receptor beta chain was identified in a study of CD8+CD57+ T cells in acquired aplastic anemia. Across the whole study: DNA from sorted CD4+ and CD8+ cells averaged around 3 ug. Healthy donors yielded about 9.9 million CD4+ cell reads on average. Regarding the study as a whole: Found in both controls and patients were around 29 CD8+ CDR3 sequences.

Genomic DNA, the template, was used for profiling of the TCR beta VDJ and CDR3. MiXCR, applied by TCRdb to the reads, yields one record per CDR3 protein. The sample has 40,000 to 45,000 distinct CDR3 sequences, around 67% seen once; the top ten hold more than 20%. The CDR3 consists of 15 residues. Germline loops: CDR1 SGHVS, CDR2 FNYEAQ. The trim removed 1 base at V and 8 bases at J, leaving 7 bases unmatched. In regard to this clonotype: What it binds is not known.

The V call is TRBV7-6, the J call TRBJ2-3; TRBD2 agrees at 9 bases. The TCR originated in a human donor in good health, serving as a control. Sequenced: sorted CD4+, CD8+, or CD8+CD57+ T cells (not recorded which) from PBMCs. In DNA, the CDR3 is TGTGCCAGCAGCTTAGAGGCGGGGGGGCCGGGTACGCAGTATTTT. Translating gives CASSLEAGGPGTQYF.